This TCR beta chain was sequenced in a study of glioma-infiltrating T cells after dendritic cell vaccination. On the study more broadly: Samples are from glioblastoma patients in Phase I and II dendritic cell vaccine trials. At biweekly intervals, patients got three intradermal dendritic cell vaccine injections.

Profiled with immunoSEQ multiplex PCR; TCRdb holds only in-frame clones, not every one. The sample holds 90,000 to 110,000 clones, about 90% seen once. Documented time point: after dendritic cell vaccination, including at tumor progression/relapse. The sample consisted of blood, taken after dendritic cell vaccination. This clonotype was obtained from a human donor with glioblastoma.

The CDR3 loop reads CASSPQTADTQYF. As DNA, the CDR3 is TGTGCCAGCTCACCACAGACAGCAGATACGCAGTATTTT. This sequence joins TRBV18 and TRBJ2-3; maybe TRBD1 (5 bases). CDR1 and CDR2 from the germline V gene are KGHSH and LQKENI. Trimming stripped 1 base from V and 4 bases from J, with 6 bases between. The CDR3 runs 13 residues.